These T cell receptor beta chains were read from a single sample in a study of shared clonotypes between healthy human individuals. Sequenced by immunoSEQ multiplex PCR; TCRdb stores in-frame clones only, minus some. Here the sample spans some 2,500,000 clones, approximately 90% being singletons. The sample was naive CD4+ T cells from PBMCs. These receptors were collected from a man younger than 30 in good health. Some clones in this sample may be carry-over from other donors' samples. Each CDR3 is given with its conserved first and last residue. The D gene is left open where the match is weak. Some rows have no size entry. The others give once, few or many, or a class for an expanded clone.

. | 15 | TRBJ2-1 | TRBV30 | TRBD1 | CASARGQGTSNEQFF | TGTGCCTCGGCCCGGGGACAGGGGACGTCGAATGAGCAGTTCTTC
. | 13 | TRBJ1-4 | TRBV2 | TRBD1 | CASWGQGDEKLFF | TGTGCCAGCTGGGGACAGGGAGATGAAAAACTGTTTTTT
. | 14 | TRBJ1-1 | TRBV6-1 | . | CASSEFRGIGEAFF | TGTGCCAGCAGTGAATTTAGGGGTATTGGTGAAGCTTTCTTT
. | 15 | TRBJ1-5 | TRBV5-1 | . | CASSWGGETNQPQHF | TGCGCCAGCAGCTGGGGCGGGGAGACCAATCAGCCCCAGCATTTT
. | 15 | TRBJ2-1 | TRBV4-2 | . | CASSPASGTYNEQFF | TGTGCCAGCAGCCCGGCGAGCGGAACCTACAATGAGCAGTTCTTC
. | 13 | TRBJ2-3 | TRBV10-2 | . | CASSVGYTDTQYF | TGCGCCAGCAGTGTAGGTTACACAGATACGCAGTATTTT
. | 12 | TRBJ1-3 | TRBV6-5 | . | CASGLPGNTIYF | TGTGCCAGCGGATTACCTGGAAACACCATATATTTT
. | 13 | TRBJ1-1 | TRBV9 | . | CASSVKGGTEAFF | TGTGCCAGCAGCGTAAAAGGGGGGACTGAAGCTTTCTTT
once | 16 | TRBJ2-5 | TRBV30 | TRBD1 | CAWSVRDRVKRETQYF | TGTGCCTGGAGTGTACGAGACAGGGTTAAAAGAGAGACCCAGTACTTC
. | 14 | TRBJ2-2 | TRBV28 | . | CASSVEFLTGELFF | TGTGCCAGTTCTGTGGAGTTTCTTACCGGGGAGCTGTTTTTT
. | 15 | TRBJ2-5 | TRBV12-5 | . | CASGHGRSGGETQYF | TGTGCTAGTGGCCACGGACGTAGTGGCGGGGAGACCCAGTACTTC
. | 15 | TRBJ1-1 | TRBV28 | . | CASSLRKGLNTEAFF | TGTGCCAGCAGTTTAAGGAAAGGTTTGAACACTGAAGCTTTCTTT
. | 13 | TRBJ1-1 | TRBV6-4 | . | CASRLQVNTEAFF | TGTGCCAGCAGATTACAAGTGAACACTGAAGCTTTCTTT
. | 14 | TRBJ1-1 | TRBV5-4 | . | CASSFRETNTEAFF | TGTGCCAGCAGCTTCCGGGAGACAAACACTGAAGCTTTCTTT